One sample yielded the 10 T cell receptor beta chains listed below, sequenced in a study of T cell changes during pregnancy in multiple sclerosis. The repertoire was sequenced with immunoSEQ multiplex PCR; TCRdb's copy has only in-frame clones and lacks some. The top ten hold roughly 2.8% of the sample, which has about 73,000 clones, approximately 92% seen once. The specimen comprised peripheral blood, sampled in the third trimester of pregnancy. These receptors were obtained from a female donor in good health, enrolled as a control in a pregnancy study.

This rearrangement joins TRBV5-4 to TRBJ2-3; D possibly corresponds to TRBD2 (5 bases). The CDR3 loop spans 13 amino acids. Trimming cost V 4 bases and J 6 bases, with 12 bases left between them. CDR1 and CDR2 from the germline V gene are SGHNT and YYREEE (reference sequence). The chain's CDR3 is CASSLPGIDTQYF. The CDR3 nucleotides read TGTGCCAGCAGCCTGCCGGGGATCGATACGCAGTATTTT.

The chain has TRBV5-6 and TRBJ1-2, with D possibly being TRBD1 (6 bases). Germline CDR1 is SGHDT and CDR2 is YYEEEE. V shed 2 bases and J shed 8 bases, with 16 bases lying between them. This CDR3 is built from 14 residues. The CDR3 is CASSLGGAPRGYTF. CDR3 coding DNA: TGTGCCAGCAGCTTAGGGGGGGCCCCACGAGGCTACACCTTC. Full variable domain (remainder filled in from reference TRBV5-6 and TRBJ1-2): DAGVTQSPTHLIKTRGQQVTLRCSPKSGHDTVSWYQQALGQGPQFIFQYYEEEERQRGNFPDRFSGHQFPNYSSELNVNALLLGDSALYLCASSLGGAPRGYTFGSGTRLTVV.

This clone was seen a few times. The rearrangement links TRBV6-1 to TRBJ1-2; unclear D gene. From germline, CDR1 is MNHNS and CDR2 SASEGT. The CDR3 extends over 13 amino acids. V lost 7 bases and J 4 bases, leaving 13 bases between the germline ends. This chain's CDR3 is CASKVQEGYGYTF. The CDR3 DNA follows: TGTGCCAGCAAAGTTCAAGAGGGCTATGGCTACACCTTC.

The chain links TRBV27 to TRBJ2-7; 7 bases agree with TRBD1. The V segment lost 8 bases and the J segment 0 bases; nucleotides outside the gene matches: 4. From germline, CDR1 is MNHEY and CDR2 SMNVEV (reference sequence). The CDR3 loop spans 13 amino acids. Written as DNA, the CDR3 is TGTGCCAGCTCCGGACAGGTCTCCTACGAGCAGTACTTC. This translates into CASSGQVSYEQYF.

This chain joins TRBV28 and TRBJ1-2, with 8 bases matching TRBD1. Trimming took 6 bases from V and 8 from J; bases not matched to a gene: 8. This CDR3 has 13 residues. The germline V gene has CDR1 MDHEN and CDR2 SYDVKM. In DNA, the CDR3 is TGTGCCAGCAGGGGGGACAGGCCCGGGGGCTACACCTTC. Residues: CASRGDRPGGYTF.

This chain links TRBV6-5 with TRBJ2-2; TRBD1 aligns across 7 bases. Unmatched junction bases numbered 5, after V lost 6 bases and J lost 7 bases. The CDR3 has 13 residues. CDR1 and CDR2 (germline): MNHEY, SVGAGI. For the CDR3, the DNA is TGTGCCAGCAGCCGACAGGGTGTCGGGGAGCTGTTTTTT. Translated: CASSRQGVGELFF.

The rearrangement links TRBV7-2 to TRBJ2-3; D perhaps matches TRBD2 (5 bases). Trimming cost V 2 bases and J 7 bases, with 13 bases left between them. This CDR3 comprises 14 residues. In germline, CDR1 is SGHTA, CDR2 FQGNSA. DNA for the CDR3: TGTGCCAGCAGCTTATCTCCTAGCTTAAATACGCAGTATTTT. Translating it yields CASSLSPSLNTQYF.

The chain recombines TRBV6-1 with TRBJ1-5; possible D gene TRBD1, 5 bases. With 6 bases removed from V and 3 bases from J, the gap between germline ends came to 15 bases. This CDR3 has 15 residues. The germline V gene has CDR1 MNHNS and CDR2 SASEGT. The CDR3 loop is CASREYDSHNQPQHF. The CDR3 region has the DNA TGTGCCAGCAGGGAATATGACAGTCACAATCAGCCCCAGCATTTT.

This clone appeared once. The V call is TRBV29-1, the J call TRBJ2-7; 7 bases align to TRBD1. CDR1 SQVTM and CDR2 ANQGSEA come from the germline V gene. V was pared by 4 bases and J by 6 bases, with 6 bases of the junction left unmatched. CDR3 length: 12 amino acids. The CDR3 loop is CSVVATGVEQYF. As DNA, the CDR3 is TGCAGCGTTGTAGCCACAGGGGTCGAGCAGTACTTC.

The V gene is TRBV27, the J gene TRBJ2-3; 11 bases map to TRBD2. This CDR3 region has 14 residues. The V and J ends lost 8 bases and 8 bases, in that order; junction bases with no gene match: 9. CDR1 and CDR2 from the germline V gene are MNHEY and SMNVEV (reference sequence). CDR3 in DNA: TGTGCCAGCGTTAGCGGGAGGGGGACGGGTACGCAGTATTTT. Protein sequence: CASVSGRGTGTQYF.